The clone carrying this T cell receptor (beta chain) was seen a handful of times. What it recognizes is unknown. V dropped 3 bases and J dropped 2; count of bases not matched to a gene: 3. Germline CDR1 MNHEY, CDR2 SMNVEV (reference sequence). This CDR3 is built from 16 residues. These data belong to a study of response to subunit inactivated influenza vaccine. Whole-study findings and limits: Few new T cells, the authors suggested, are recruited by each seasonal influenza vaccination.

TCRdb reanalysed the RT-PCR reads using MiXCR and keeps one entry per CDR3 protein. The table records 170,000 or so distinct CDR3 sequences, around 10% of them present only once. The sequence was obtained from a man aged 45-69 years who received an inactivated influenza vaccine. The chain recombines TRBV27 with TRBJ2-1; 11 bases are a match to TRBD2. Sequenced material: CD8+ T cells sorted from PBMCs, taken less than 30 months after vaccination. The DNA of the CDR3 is TGTGCCAGCAGTTTGGGACTAGCGGCAACCTACAATGAGCAGTTCTTC. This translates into CASSLGLAATYNEQFF.